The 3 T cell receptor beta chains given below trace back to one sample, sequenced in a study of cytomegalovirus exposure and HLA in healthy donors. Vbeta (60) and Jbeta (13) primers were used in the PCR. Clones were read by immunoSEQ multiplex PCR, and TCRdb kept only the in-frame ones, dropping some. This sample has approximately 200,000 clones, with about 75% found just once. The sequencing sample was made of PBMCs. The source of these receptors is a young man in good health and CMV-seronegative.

The CDR3 nucleotides are TGTGCCAGCAGCCCGACTAGCGGGACAGAGACCCAGTACTTC. This encodes CASSPTSGTETQYF. The V call is TRBV28, the J call TRBJ2-5, with TRBD2 matching over 11 bases. The germline CDR1 and CDR2 sequences are MDHEN and SYDVKM. The junction had 4 bases not matched to a gene; V was cut back by 6 bases and J by 4 bases. The CDR3 has 14 amino acids.

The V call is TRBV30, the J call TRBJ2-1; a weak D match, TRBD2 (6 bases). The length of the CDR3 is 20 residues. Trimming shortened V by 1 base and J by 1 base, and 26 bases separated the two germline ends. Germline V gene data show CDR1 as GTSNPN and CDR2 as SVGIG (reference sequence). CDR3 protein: CAWSAGLAGFATRSYNEQFF. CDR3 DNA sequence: TGTGCCTGGAGTGCCGGACTTGCGGGGTTCGCCACCCGGTCCTACAATGAGCAGTTCTTC.

CDR3 in DNA: TGTGCCATCAGTGAGTCGGTCCGTCCACTAGACTCCGAGCAGTTCTTC. Residues: CAISESVRPLDSEQFF. The rearrangement links TRBV10-3 to TRBJ2-1; D perhaps matches TRBD2 (5 bases). Germline CDR1 and CDR2: ENHRY and SYGVKD. The length of the CDR3 is 16 residues. V shed 0 bases and J shed 10 bases, with 19 bases lying between them.